This T cell receptor (beta chain) appears in the sequencing data of a study of blood T cell repertoires in COVID-19. The overall study: PBMCs, B-cell-depleted T cells, or T cells were the source of the cDNA or gDNA that made up the material.

V was cut by 10 bases and J by 2 bases, with 2 bases left in between. From germline, CDR1 is MNHEY and CDR2 SMNVEV (reference sequence). The CDR3 contains 9 residues. Libraries were prepared by immunoSEQ multiplex PCR; TCRdb keeps only in-frame clonotypes and omits some of them. There are roughly 250,000 clones in the sample; more than 80% occur only once, and around 5.5% lies in the top ten. Sequenced material: peripheral blood. The clonotype comes from a human donor in a cohort sampled during active COVID-19. The chain combines TRBV27 with TRBJ2-5; D is uncertain. The CDR3 bases are TGTGCCACACAAGAGACCCAGTACTTC. Its protein is CATQETQYF.